The clone carrying this TCR beta chain occurred once. Its specificity is not known. TCRdb called the 5' RACE reads again in MiXCR, with one record for every CDR3 protein. The repertoire holds 200,000 to 300,000 distinct CDR3 sequences, with more than 9% as singletons. V trimming: 5 bases; J trimming: 4 bases; junction bases outside the gene matches: 8. This CDR3 has 15 amino acids. Germline CDR1 SGHNT, CDR2 YENEEA. The donors were all healthy and Caucasian. This record belongs to a study of identical twins. Whole-study results and caveats: The study based its conclusions on cross-sectional statistical analysis and did not follow the same donors. Whereas memory repertoires showed no such difference, abundant cord blood beta clonotypes carried fewer insertions.

Sequenced: memory T cells sorted from blood. This receptor was obtained from a man between 50 and 59 years old in good health. The chain links TRBV11-3 to TRBJ2-5; TRBD1 aligns across 9 bases. The CDR3 nucleotides are TGTGCCAGCAGCATCCGGACAGGGGAGGGAGAGACCCAGTACTTC. This translates into CASSIRTGEGETQYF.